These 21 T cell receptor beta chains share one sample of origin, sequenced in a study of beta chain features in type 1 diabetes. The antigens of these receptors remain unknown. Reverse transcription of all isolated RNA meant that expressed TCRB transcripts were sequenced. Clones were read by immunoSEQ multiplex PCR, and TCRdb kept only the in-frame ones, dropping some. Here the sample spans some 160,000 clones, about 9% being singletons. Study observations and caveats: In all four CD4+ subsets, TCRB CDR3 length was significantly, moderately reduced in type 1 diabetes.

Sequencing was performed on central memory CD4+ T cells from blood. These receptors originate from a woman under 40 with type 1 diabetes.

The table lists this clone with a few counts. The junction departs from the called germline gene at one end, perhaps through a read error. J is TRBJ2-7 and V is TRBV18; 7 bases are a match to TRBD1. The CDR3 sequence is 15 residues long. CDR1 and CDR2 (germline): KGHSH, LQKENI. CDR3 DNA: TGTGCCAGCTCACCAGTAGGGACAGCCTCCCACGAGCAGTACTTC. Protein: CASSPVGTASHEQYF.

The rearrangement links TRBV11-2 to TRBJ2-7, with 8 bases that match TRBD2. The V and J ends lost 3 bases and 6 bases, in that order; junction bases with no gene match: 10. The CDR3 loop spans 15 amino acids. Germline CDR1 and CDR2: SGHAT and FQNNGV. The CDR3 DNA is TGTGCCAGCAGCTTCCGGACAGCGGGGGTAGGCGAGCAGTACTTC. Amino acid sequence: CASSFRTAGVGEQYF.

The CDR3: CSVRSEGLGGYTF. The CDR3 bases are TGCAGCGTGAGGTCCGAGGGATTAGGTGGCTACACCTTC. V gene TRBV29-1 combines with J gene TRBJ1-2; no clear D gene. In germline, CDR1 is SQVTM, CDR2 ANQGSEA. The CDR3 runs to 13 residues. V lost 6 bases and J lost 7, with 18 bases in between.

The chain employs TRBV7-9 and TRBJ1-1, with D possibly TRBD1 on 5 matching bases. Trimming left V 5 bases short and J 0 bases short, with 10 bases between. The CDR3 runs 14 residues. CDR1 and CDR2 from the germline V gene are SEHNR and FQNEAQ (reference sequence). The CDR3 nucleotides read TGTGCCAGCAGCCCAGACAGTCTGAACACTGAAGCTTTCTTT. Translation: CASSPDSLNTEAFF.

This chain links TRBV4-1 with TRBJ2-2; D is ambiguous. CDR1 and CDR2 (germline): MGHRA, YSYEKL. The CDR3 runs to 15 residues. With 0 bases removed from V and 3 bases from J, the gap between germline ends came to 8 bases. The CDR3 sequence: CASSQEGGYTGELFF. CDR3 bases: TGCGCCAGCAGCCAAGAAGGCGGTTACACCGGGGAGCTGTTTTTT.

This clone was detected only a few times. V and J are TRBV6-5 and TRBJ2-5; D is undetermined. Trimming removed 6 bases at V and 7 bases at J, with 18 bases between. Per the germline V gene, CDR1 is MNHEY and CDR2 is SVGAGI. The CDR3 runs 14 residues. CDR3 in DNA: TGTGCCAGCAGGATTACCCGGAGCGAGAGGACCCAGTACTTC. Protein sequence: CASRITRSERTQYF.

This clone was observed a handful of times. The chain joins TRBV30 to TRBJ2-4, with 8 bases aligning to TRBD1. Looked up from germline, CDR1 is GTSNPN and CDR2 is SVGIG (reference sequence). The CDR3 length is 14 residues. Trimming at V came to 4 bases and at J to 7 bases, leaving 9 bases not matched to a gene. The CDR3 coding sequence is TGTGCCTGGAACAAGGACAGGGCGAGCAACATTCAGTACTTC. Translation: CAWNKDRASNIQYF.

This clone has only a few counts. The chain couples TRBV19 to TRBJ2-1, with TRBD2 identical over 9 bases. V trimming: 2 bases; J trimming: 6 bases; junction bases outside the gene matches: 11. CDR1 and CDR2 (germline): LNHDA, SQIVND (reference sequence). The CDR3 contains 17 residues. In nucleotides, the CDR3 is TGTGCCAGTAGTATACTCGGCGGGAGGGGGTTTTTCAATGAGCAGTTCTTC. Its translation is CASSILGGRGFFNEQFF.

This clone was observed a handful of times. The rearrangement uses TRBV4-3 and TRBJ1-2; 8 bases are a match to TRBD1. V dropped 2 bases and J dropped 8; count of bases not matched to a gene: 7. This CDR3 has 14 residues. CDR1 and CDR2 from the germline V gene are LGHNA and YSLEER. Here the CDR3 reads CASSQIQGAQGYTF. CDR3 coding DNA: TGCGCCAGCAGCCAAATCCAGGGGGCGCAGGGCTACACCTTC.

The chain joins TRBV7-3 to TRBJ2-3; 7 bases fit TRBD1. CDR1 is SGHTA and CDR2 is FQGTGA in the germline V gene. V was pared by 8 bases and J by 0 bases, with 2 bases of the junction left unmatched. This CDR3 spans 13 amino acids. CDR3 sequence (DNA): TGTGCCAGCGGGGACAGAAGCACAGATACGCAGTATTTT. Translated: CASGDRSTDTQYF.

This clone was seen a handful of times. Here the CDR3 reads CASSLGGQNTEAFF. The CDR3 DNA reads TGTGCCAGCAGCTTAGGGGGACAGAACACTGAAGCTTTCTTT. The chain is built from TRBV7-2 and TRBJ1-1, with D possibly matching TRBD1 (6 bases). V dropped 1 base and J dropped 1 base, with 7 bases sitting between them. The CDR3 loop spans 14 amino acids. Per the germline V gene, CDR1 is SGHTA and CDR2 is FQGNSA.

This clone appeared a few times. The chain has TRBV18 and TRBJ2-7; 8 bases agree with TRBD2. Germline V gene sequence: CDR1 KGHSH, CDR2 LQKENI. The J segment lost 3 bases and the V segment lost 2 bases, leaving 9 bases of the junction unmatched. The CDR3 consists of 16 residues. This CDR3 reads CASSPGSSGSIYEQYF. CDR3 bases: TGTGCCAGCTCACCAGGGTCGAGCGGGAGTATCTACGAGCAGTACTTC.

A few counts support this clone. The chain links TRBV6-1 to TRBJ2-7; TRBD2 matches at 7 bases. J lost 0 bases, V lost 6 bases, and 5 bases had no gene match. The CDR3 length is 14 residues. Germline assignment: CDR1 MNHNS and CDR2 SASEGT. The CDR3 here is CASRASGSSYEQYF. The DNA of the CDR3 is TGTGCCAGCAGGGCTAGCGGAAGCTCCTACGAGCAGTACTTC.

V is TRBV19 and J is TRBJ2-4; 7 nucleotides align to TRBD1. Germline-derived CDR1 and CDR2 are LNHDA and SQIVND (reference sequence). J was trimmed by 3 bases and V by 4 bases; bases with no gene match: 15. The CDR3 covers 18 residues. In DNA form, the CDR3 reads TGTGCCAGTAGTAGTGGGACAGCAGCCCCTATTCGCAAAAACATTCAGTACTTC. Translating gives CASSSGTAAPIRKNIQYF.

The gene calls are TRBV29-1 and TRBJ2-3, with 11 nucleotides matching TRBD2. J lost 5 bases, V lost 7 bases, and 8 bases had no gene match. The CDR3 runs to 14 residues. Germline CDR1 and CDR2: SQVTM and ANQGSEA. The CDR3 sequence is CSARSGRAVDTQYF. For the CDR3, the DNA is TGCAGCGCGCGTAGCGGGAGGGCCGTAGATACGCAGTATTTT.

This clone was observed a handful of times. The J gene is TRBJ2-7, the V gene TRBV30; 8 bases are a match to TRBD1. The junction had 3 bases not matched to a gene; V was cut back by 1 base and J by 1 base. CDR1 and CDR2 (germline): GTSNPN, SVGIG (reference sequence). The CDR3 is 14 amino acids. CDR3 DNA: TGTGCCTGGAGTGGGGACAGGTTTTCCTACGAGCAGTACTTC. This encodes CAWSGDRFSYEQYF.

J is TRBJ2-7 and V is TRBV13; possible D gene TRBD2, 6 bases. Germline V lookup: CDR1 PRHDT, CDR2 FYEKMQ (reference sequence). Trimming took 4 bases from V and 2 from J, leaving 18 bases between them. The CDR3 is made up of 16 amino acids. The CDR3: CASSSTAGIRPYEQYF. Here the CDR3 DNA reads TGTGCCAGCAGCTCTACGGCGGGAATCCGCCCCTACGAGCAGTACTTC.

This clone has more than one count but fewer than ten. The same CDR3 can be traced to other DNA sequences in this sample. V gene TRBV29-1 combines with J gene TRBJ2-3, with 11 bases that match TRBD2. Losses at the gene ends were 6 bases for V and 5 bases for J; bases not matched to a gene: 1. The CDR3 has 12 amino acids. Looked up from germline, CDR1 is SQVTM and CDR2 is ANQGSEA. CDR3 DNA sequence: TGCAGCGTACTAGCGGGAGAAGATACGCAGTATTTT. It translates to CSVLAGEDTQYF.

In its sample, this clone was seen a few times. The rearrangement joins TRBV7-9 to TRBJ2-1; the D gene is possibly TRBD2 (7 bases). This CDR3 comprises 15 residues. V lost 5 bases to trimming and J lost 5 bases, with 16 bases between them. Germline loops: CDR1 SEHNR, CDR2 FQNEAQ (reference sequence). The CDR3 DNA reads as TGTGCCAGCAGCCAGCAGGGAGGGGGGAACAATGAGCAGTTCTTC. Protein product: CASSQQGGGNNEQFF.

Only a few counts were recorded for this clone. In DNA form, the CDR3 reads TGTGCCATCAGTGATACTAGCGGGAGGTCACGGTACAATGAGCAGTTCTTC. Protein product: CAISDTSGRSRYNEQFF. J is TRBJ2-1 and V is TRBV10-3, with TRBD2 matching over 12 bases. The germline V gene encodes CDR1 ENHRY and CDR2 SYGVKD. V shed 3 bases and J 4 bases; nucleotides not matched to a gene: 7. The CDR3 has 17 amino acids.

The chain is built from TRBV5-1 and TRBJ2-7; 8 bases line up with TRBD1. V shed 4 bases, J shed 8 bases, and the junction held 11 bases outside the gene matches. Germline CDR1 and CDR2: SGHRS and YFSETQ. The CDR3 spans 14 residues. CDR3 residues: CASSDMTGEVKQYF. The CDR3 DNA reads TGCGCCAGCAGCGATATGACAGGGGAGGTGAAGCAGTACTTC.